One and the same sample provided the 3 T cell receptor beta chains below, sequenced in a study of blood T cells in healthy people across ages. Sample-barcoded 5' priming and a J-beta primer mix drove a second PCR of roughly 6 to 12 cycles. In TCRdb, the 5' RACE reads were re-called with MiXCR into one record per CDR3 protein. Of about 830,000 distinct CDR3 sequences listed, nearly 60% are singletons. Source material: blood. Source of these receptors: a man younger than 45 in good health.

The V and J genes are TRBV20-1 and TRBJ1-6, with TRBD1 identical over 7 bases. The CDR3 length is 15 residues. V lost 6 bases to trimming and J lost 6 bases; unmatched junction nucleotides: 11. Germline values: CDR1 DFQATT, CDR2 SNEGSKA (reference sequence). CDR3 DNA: TGCAGTGCCAGAACCTCAGGGGGGCGTAATTCACCCCTCCACTTT. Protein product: CSARTSGGRNSPLHF.

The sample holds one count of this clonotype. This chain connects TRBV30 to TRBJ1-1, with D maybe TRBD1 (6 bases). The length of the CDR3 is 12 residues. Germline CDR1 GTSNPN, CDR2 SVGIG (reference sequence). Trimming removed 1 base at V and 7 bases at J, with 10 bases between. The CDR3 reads CAWSATQGEAFF. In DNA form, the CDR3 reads TGTGCCTGGAGTGCGACACAGGGTGAAGCTTTCTTT. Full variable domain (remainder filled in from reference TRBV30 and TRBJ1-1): SQTIHQWPATLVQPVGSPLSLECTVEGTSNPNLYWYRQAAGRGLQLLFYSVGIGQISSEVPQNLSASRPQDRQFILSSKKLLLSDSGFYLCAWSATQGEAFFGQGTRLTVV.

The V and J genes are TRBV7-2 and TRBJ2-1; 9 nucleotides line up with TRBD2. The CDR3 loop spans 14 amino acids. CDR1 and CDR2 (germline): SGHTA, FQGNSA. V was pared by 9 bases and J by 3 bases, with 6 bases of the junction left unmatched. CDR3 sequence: CASVREGVYNEQFF. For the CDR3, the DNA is TGTGCCAGTGTGCGGGAGGGGGTCTACAATGAGCAGTTCTTC.